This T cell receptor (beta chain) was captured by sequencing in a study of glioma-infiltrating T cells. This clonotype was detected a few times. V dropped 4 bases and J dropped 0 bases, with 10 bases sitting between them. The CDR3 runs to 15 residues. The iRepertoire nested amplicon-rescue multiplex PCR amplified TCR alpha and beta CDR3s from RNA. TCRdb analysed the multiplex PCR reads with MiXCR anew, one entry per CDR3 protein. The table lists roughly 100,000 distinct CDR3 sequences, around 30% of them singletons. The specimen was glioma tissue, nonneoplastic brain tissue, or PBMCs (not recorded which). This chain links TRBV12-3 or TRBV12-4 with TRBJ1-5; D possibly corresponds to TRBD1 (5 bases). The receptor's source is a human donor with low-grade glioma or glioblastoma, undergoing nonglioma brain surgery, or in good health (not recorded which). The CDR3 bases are TGTGCCAGCAGTTCGGGACTTCTTAGCAATCAGCCCCAGCATTTT. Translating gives CASSSGLLSNQPQHF.